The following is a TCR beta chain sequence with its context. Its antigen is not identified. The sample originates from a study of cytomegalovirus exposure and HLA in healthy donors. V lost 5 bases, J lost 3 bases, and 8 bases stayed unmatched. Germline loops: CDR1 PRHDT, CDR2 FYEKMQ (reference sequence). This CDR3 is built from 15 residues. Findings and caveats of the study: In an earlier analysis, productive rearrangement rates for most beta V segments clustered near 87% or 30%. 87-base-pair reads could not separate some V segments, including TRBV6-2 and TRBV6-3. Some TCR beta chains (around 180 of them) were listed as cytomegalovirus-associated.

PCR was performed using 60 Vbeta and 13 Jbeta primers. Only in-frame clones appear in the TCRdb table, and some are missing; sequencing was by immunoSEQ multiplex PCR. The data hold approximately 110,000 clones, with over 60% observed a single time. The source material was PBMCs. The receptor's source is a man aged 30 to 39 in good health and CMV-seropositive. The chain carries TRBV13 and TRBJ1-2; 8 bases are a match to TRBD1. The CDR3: CASSHRDRPYYGYTF. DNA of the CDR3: TGTGCCAGCAGCCACCGGGACAGGCCGTACTATGGCTACACCTTC. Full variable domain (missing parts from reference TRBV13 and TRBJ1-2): AAGVIQSPRHLIKEKRETATLKCYPIPRHDTVYWYQQGPGQDPQFLISFYEKMQSDKGSIPDRFSAQQFSDYHSELNMSSLELGDSALYFCASSHRDRPYYGYTFGSGTRLTVV.